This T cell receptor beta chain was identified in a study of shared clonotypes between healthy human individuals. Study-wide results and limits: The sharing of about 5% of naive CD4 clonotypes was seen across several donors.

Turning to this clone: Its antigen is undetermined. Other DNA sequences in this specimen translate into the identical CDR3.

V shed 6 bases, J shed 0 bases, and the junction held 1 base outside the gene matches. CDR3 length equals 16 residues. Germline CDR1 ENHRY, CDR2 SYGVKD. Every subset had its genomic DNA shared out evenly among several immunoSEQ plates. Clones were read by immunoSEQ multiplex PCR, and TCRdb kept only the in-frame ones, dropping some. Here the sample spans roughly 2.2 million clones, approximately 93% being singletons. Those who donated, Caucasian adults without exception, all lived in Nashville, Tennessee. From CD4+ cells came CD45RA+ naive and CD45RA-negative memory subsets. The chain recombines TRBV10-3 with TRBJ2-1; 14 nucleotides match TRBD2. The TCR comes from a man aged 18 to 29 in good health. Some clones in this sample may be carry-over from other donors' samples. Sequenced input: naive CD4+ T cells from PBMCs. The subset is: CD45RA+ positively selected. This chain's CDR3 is CAIRGTSGSSYNEQFF. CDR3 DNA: TGTGCCATCAGGGGGACTAGCGGGAGCTCCTACAATGAGCAGTTCTTC.